This T cell receptor beta chain was sequenced during a study of Graves' ophthalmopathy and Graves' hyperthyroidism. Investigators amplified TCR beta CDR3 regions from RNA transcripts. Second-round multiplex PCR came after first-round RT-PCR with HTBI primers. MiXCR was run by TCRdb on the multiplex PCR reads, yielding one entry per CDR3 protein. The sample gives about 620,000 distinct CDR3 sequences, about a fifth of which show up once; approximately 7% is in the top ten. The sample consisted of peripheral blood. This receptor was obtained from a woman aged 18 to 35 with stable Graves' hyperthyroidism. Some clones in this sample may be carry-over from other donors' samples.

The CDR3 is CASSQELAVTYEQYF. The DNA for the CDR3 is TGTGCCAGCAGCCAAGAATTGGCAGTCACCTACGAGCAGTACTTC. The genes are TRBV4-2 and TRBJ2-7, with no clear D. The CDR3 extends over 15 amino acids. Germline V CDR1 and CDR2: LGHNA, YNFKEQ. V lost 0 bases, J lost 2 bases, and 11 bases lay in between.